This is a list of T cell receptor beta chains from one sample in a study of shared clonotypes between healthy human individuals. Assay used: immunoSEQ multiplex PCR; TCRdb lists only in-frame clones, some missing. The table shows about 1 million clones, with about 77% occurring only once. Sequencing was carried out using memory CD4+ T cells sorted from blood. The source is a young man in good health. CDR3s include the opening cysteine and the closing phenylalanine or tryptophan. The order of the fields is V gene, CDR3 length, J gene, clone size, D gene, CDR3 DNA, CDR3 protein. A D gene is named only where the DNA matches it firmly. Rows give clone size only sometimes, using once, few, many, or a class for an expanded clone.

>TRBV11-3|17|TRBJ2-3|-|-
TGTGCCAGCAGCTTAGATCCCCGGGGGGCGGCCACAGATACGCAGTATTTT
CASSLDPRGAATDTQYF
>TRBV28|16|TRBJ1-5|-|-
TGTGCCAGCAGGCCCTGGGGGGAAGGGAACAATCAGCCCCAGCATTTT
CASRPWGEGNNQPQHF
>TRBV5-6|14|TRBJ1-1|-|-
TGTGCCAGCAGCTTAGGGCACAAGAACACTGAAGCTTTCTTT
CASSLGHKNTEAFF
>TRBV5-1|15|TRBJ2-7|few|TRBD1
TGCGCCAGCAGCTTGCTGGGACAGGGACTGAGCGAGCAGTACTTC
CASSLLGQGLSEQYF
>TRBV7-2|14|TRBJ2-1|-|TRBD2
TGTGCCAGCAGCAAACACCGAGCGGGAGTGGAGCAGTTCTTC
CASSKHRAGVEQFF
>TRBV30|11|TRBJ1-2|-|-
TGTGCCTGGGGAAGGGGCTATGGCTACACCTTC
CAWGRGYGYTF
>TRBV5-1|18|TRBJ2-5|-|TRBD1
TGCGCCAGCAGCCCGGGACAGAAAACCTCGACGTACCAAGAGACCCAGTACTTC
CASSPGQKTSTYQETQYF
>TRBV30|14|TRBJ1-5|-|-
TGTGCCTGGTCGCAGGCAGGGCGCAATCAGCCCCAGCATTTT
CAWSQAGRNQPQHF
>TRBV30|12|TRBJ2-2|once|-
TGTGCCTGGAGTGTCGGAGCCGGGGAGCTGTTTTTT
CAWSVGAGELFF
>TRBV5-1|14|TRBJ1-1|-|-
TGCGCCAGCAGCCGGGGAGGAGGAGACACTGAAGCTTTCTTT
CASSRGGGDTEAFF
>TRBV18|17|TRBJ1-2|once|-
TGTGCCAGCTCACCCCTCAGCGGAGGGGCGATGGACTATGGCTACACCTTC
CASSPLSGGAMDYGYTF
>TRBV5-6|14|TRBJ2-2|-|-
TGTGCCAGCAGCTCCGGGACCCGCTCCGGGGAGCTGTTTTTT
CASSSGTRSGELFF
>TRBV7-2|16|TRBJ2-1|-|TRBD2
TGTGCCAGCAGCCGCGACCTAGCGGACTCCTACAATGAGCAGTTCTTC
CASSRDLADSYNEQFF
>TRBV15|18|TRBJ2-2|few|TRBD1
TGTGCCACCAGCAATCCCCCTCGAGGACAGGAAAACACCGGGGAGCTGTTTTTT
CATSNPPRGQENTGELFF
>TRBV7-2|13|TRBJ2-3|-|-
TGTGCCAGCAGCTTCGGGACTTCAGATACGCAGTATTTT
CASSFGTSDTQYF
>TRBV28|15|TRBJ1-4|-|TRBD1
TGTGCCAGCAGGGTACAGGGGGCGAATAATGAAAAACTGTTTTTT
CASRVQGANNEKLFF
>TRBV28|15|TRBJ1-1|-|-
TGTGCCAGCAACAACCCACCTGAGGGTAACACTGAAGCTTTCTTT
CASNNPPEGNTEAFF
>TRBV28|14|TRBJ1-1|-|-
TGTGCCATAACGGGGGGCCGAAGAAACACTGAAGCTTTCTTT
CAITGGRRNTEAFF
>TRBV7-2|14|TRBJ2-5|-|-
TGTGCCAGCAGCTTATCTTTTTGGGGCGAGACCCAGTACTTC
CASSLSFWGETQYF
>TRBV7-9|12|TRBJ1-2|few|-
TGTGCCAGCAGCCTGACCTACTATGGCTACACCTTC
CASSLTYYGYTF
>TRBV18|15|TRBJ1-5|few|-
TGTGCCAGCTCACCAGGAGCAGGGAATGGTCAGCCCCAGCATTTT
CASSPGAGNGQPQHF
>TRBV7-9|15|TRBJ1-3|few|-
TGTGCCGTACCAAAGACAGCCGCCGAAAGAAACACCATATATTTT
CAVPKTAAERNTIYF
>TRBV19|14|TRBJ1-2|few|-
TGTGCCAGTAGTATAGAGGGGCCATCCCGCGGCTACACCTTC
CASSIEGPSRGYTF
>TRBV7-2|12|TRBJ1-1|-|-
TGTGCCAGCAGCTTAGGCCCAGGAGAAGCTTTCTTT
CASSLGPGEAFF
>TRBV5-1|16|TRBJ2-7|-|TRBD2
TGCGCCAGCAGCTTGGGACTAGCGGGAGCCGACTACGAGCAGTACTTC
CASSLGLAGADYEQYF
>TRBV7-9|17|TRBJ2-2|-|TRBD2
TGTGCCAGCAGCTTTGGGACTAGCGGGATTAACACCGGGGAGCTGTTTTTT
CASSFGTSGINTGELFF
>TRBV10-3|13|TRBJ2-1|once|-
TGTGCCACCCGGGACCGAAACGACAATGAGCAGTTCTTC
CATRDRNDNEQFF
>TRBV6-6|13|TRBJ1-6|once|-
TGTGCCAGCAGCTCCCGAGACAATTCACCCCTCCACTTT
CASSSRDNSPLHF
>TRBV7-2|15|TRBJ1-6|once|-
TGTGCCAGCAGCTCCTTCCGGGGGGCCGGATCACCCCTCCACTTT
CASSSFRGAGSPLHF
>TRBV4-3|12|TRBJ2-5|-|-
TGCGCCAGCAGCCAAGTCAGAGAGACCCAGTACTTC
CASSQVRETQYF